The 10 T cell receptor beta chains given below trace back to one sample, sequenced in a study of CD8 T cells in Susac syndrome. RNA in amounts of about 0.5 to 1 ug was reverse transcribed with random hexamers. MiXCR was run by TCRdb on the immunoSEQ multiplex PCR reads, yielding one entry per CDR3 protein. In the table there are about 120,000 distinct CDR3 sequences, just under 95% of which are singletons. Sequencing used CD8+ T cells from PBMCs. The receptor source for this set is a human donor in good health.

CDR3 region: CASSLEANQPQHF. The CDR3 bases are TGTGCCAGCAGCTTAGAAGCCAATCAGCCCCAGCATTTT. The J gene is TRBJ1-5, the V gene TRBV11-2; D uncertain. From germline, CDR1 is SGHAT and CDR2 FQNNGV. Trimming took off 0 bases at V and 3 bases at J, with 3 bases between the two ends. The CDR3 contains 13 residues.

The table lists this clonotype with a count of one. The V gene is TRBV7-9, the J gene TRBJ1-5, with 8 bases aligning to TRBD1. The V gene's germline CDR1 is SEHNR and CDR2 FQNEAQ (reference sequence). After removal of 5 bases from V and 5 bases from J, the junction contained 8 bases not matched to a gene. The CDR3 extends over 15 amino acids. The CDR3 spells CASSDPGQGDQPQHF. The CDR3, as DNA: TGTGCCAGCAGCGACCCTGGACAGGGTGATCAGCCCCAGCATTTT. The full variable domain, completed using reference TRBV7-9 and TRBJ1-5, is DTGVSQNPRHKITKRGQNVTFRCDPISEHNRLYWYRQTLGQGPEFLTYFQNEAQLEKSRLLSDRFSAERPKGSFSTLEIQRTEQGDSAMYLCASSDPGQGDQPQHFGDGTRLSIL.

The gene calls are TRBV7-2 and TRBJ2-5, with D perhaps matching TRBD2 (7 bases). The CDR3 totals 15 residues. V gave up 5 bases and J gave up 2 bases, with 15 bases separating them. Germline V gives CDR1 SGHTA, CDR2 FQGNSA. The CDR3 reads CASSAQRGGQETQYF. The CDR3, as DNA: TGTGCCAGCAGCGCCCAAAGGGGGGGTCAAGAGACCCAGTACTTC.

J is TRBJ1-3 and V is TRBV29-1; the D is unclear. Germline V gene data show CDR1 as SQVTM and CDR2 as ANQGSEA. V was clipped by 3 bases and J by 1 base, with 1 base between them. The CDR3 contains 11 residues. The CDR3 loop reads CSVDSGNTIYF. For the CDR3, the DNA is TGCAGCGTTGATTCTGGAAACACCATATATTTT.

The chain combines TRBV10-3 with TRBJ1-1; 7 bases map to TRBD1. The CDR3 loop spans 16 amino acids. From germline, CDR1 is ENHRY and CDR2 SYGVKD. J was trimmed by 0 bases and V by 10 bases; bases with no gene match: 14. The CDR3 loop reads CATLEADRDMNTEAFF. CDR3 nucleotides: TGTGCCACCCTAGAGGCCGACAGGGATATGAACACTGAAGCTTTCTTT.

J is TRBJ1-2 and V is TRBV10-3, with D possibly being TRBD1 (5 bases). Looked up from germline, CDR1 is ENHRY and CDR2 is SYGVKD. The length of the CDR3 is 15 residues. With 10 bases removed from V and 4 bases from J, the gap between germline ends came to 22 bases. CDR3 sequence (DNA): TGTGCCACTCCCGGGACCGAAGAAAACTCCTATGGCTACACCTTC. Translated, it gives CATPGTEENSYGYTF.

The chain has TRBV7-3 and TRBJ2-1; D gene ambiguous. Germline CDR1 and CDR2: SGHTA and FQGTGA. V gave up 3 bases and J gave up 0 bases, with 6 bases separating them. The length of the CDR3 is 14 residues. The CDR3 DNA is TGTGCCAGCAGCTTGGCAGTCTCCTACAATGAGCAGTTCTTC. Translating it yields CASSLAVSYNEQFF.

The rearrangement joins TRBV6-1 to TRBJ2-7; 7 bases are a match to TRBD1. Trimming cost V 10 bases and J 2 bases; bases outside gene matches: 17. The germline V gene encodes CDR1 MNHNS and CDR2 SASEGT. This CDR3 is built from 16 residues. The CDR3 DNA follows: TGTGCCAACACTAAACTAGGGGGCTTGGGTACCTACGAGCAGTACTTC. Translation gives CANTKLGGLGTYEQYF.

J is TRBJ2-3 and V is TRBV4-3; TRBD2 might be the D (7 bases). Trimming shortened V by 3 bases and J by 2 bases, and 18 bases separated the two germline ends. Germline V gene sequence: CDR1 LGHNA, CDR2 YSLEER. There are 17 residues in the CDR3. The CDR3 is CASSQKGDGGPTDTQYF. The DNA of the CDR3 is TGCGCCAGCAGCCAGAAGGGGGACGGGGGGCCCACAGATACGCAGTATTTT.

The chain uses TRBV6-2 or TRBV6-3 and TRBJ2-7; no reliable D call. The CDR3 is made up of 15 amino acids. The germline CDR1 and CDR2 sequences are MNHEY and SVGEGT. Trimming removed 6 bases at V and 4 bases at J, with 19 bases between. CDR3 in amino acids: CASSQGIQVIYEQYF. Written as DNA, the CDR3 is TGTGCCAGCAGCCAAGGTATCCAAGTAATATACGAGCAGTACTTC.